This record looks at one T cell receptor beta chain sequence and its context. The antigen is not known. This record comes from a study of blood T cells in healthy people across ages. Study-wide context: There was about one barcoded beta molecule captured by template switching per two T cells.

Notes on the study in general: TCR beta diversity, measured per million T cells, fell in a roughly linear way with age. Long-lived donors carried more naive CD4+ cells and greater diversity than aged donors. No one knew whether donors had CMV, which possibly confounded expanded clonotype changes.

The CDR3 is 16 amino acids. Through a sample-barcoded 5' primer and a J-beta primer mix, a second PCR was run for roughly 7 to 11 cycles. TCRdb itself ran the 5' RACE reads through MiXCR, one entry per CDR3 protein. The data hold 730,000 or so distinct CDR3 sequences, with around 43% observed a single time. Sequenced sample: blood. The clonotype originates from a man older than 75 in good health. The rearrangement joins TRBV21-1 to TRBJ2-7; TRBD2, the D gene given by the table, was not confirmed from the DNA. TRBV21-1 is annotated as a pseudogene. CDR3 coding DNA: TGTGCCAGCAGCAAAGGGGCTAGCGGGAGTAACTACGAGCAGTACTTC. Protein sequence: CASSKGASGSNYEQYF.